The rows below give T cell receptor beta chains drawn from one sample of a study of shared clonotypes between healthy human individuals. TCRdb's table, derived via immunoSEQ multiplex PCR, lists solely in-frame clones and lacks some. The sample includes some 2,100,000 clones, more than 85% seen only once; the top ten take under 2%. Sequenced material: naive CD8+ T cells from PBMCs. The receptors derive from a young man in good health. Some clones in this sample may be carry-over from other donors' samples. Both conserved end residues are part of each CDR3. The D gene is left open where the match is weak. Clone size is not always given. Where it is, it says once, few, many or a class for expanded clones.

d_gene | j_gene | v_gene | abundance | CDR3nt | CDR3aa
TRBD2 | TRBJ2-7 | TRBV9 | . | TGTGCCAGCGCGGCGACTAGCGGGAGGGGGGACGAGCAGTACTTC | CASAATSGRGDEQYF
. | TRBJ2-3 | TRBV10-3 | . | TGTGCCATCAGTTATGGAGTGGGCACGAATACGCAGTATTTT | CAISYGVGTNTQYF
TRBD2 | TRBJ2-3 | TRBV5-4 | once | TGTGCCAGCAGCCTTAAGCGGGAGAGGTGGGATACGCAGTATTTT | CASSLKRERWDTQYF
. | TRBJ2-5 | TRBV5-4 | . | TGTGCCAGCAGCCCCTACGGCAGGACGACACAAGAGACCCAGTACTTC | CASSPYGRTTQETQYF
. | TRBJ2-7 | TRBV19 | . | TGTGCCAGTAGTATATCTGGTGCGAGTTACGAGCAGTACTTC | CASSISGASYEQYF
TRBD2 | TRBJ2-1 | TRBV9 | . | TGTGCCAGCAGCGTAGAATGGAGTAGCGGGCCCGGCAATGAGCAGTTCTTC | CASSVEWSSGPGNEQFF
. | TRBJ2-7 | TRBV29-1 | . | TGCAGCGTTGTAGGTATCGCTTACGAGCAGTACTTC | CSVVGIAYEQYF
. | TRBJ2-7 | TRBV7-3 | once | TGTGCCAGCAGCTTACAAGGGAGAAGCGAGCAGTACTTC | CASSLQGRSEQYF
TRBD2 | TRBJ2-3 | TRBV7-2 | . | TGTGCCAGCAGCTCGGGACTAGCCGGCACAGATACGCAGTATTTT | CASSSGLAGTDTQYF
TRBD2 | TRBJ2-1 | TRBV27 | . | TGTGCCAGCAGTTTTCTCCGGGAGGTAAGAAGATCTAACTCCTACAATGAGCAGTTCTTC | CASSFLREVRRSNSYNEQFF
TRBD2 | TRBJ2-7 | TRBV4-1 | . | TGCGCCAGCAGCCACCCGGCGGGGGGTTCCTACGAGCAGTACTTC | CASSHPAGGSYEQYF
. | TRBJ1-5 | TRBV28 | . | TGTGCCAGCAGTTTAAATACCAATCAGCCCCAGCATTTT | CASSLNTNQPQHF
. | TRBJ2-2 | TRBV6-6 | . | TGTGCCAGCAGTGGACAAGGGACCGGAGCCGGGGAGCTGTTTTTT | CASSGQGTGAGELFF
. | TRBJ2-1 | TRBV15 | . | TGTGCCGTAGGGACACACAATGAGCAGTTCTTC | CAVGTHNEQFF
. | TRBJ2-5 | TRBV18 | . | TGTGCCAGCTCACCTCCGGACGGTCCAGAGACCCAGTACTTC | CASSPPDGPETQYF
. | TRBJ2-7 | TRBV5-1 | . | TGCGCCAGCAGCTTAGACAGGTCGAGCTCCTACGAGCAGTACTTC | CASSLDRSSSYEQYF
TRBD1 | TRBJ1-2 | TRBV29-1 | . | TGCAGCGTTCTATTACCGACAGGGGGCGGCTATGGCTACACCTTC | CSVLLPTGGGYGYTF
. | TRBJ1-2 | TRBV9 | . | TGTGCCAGCAGCGTCTCAGGGAGACCAAACTATGGCTACACCTTC | CASSVSGRPNYGYTF
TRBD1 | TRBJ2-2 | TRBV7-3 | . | TGTGCCAGCAGCTTAGTTAGACAGGGGAGTAACACCGGGGAGCTGTTTTTT | CASSLVRQGSNTGELFF
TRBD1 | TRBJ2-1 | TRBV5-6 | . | TGTGCCAGTCAACCGAGACAGGGGATTGATGAGCAGTTCTTC | CASQPRQGIDEQFF
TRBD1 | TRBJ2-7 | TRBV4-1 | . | TGCGCCAGCAGCCCTCCCGGGACAGGGTTCGGGCAGTACTTC | CASSPPGTGFGQYF
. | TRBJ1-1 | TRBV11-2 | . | TGTGCCAGCAGCCTCGGGACGAACACTGAAGCTTTCTTT | CASSLGTNTEAFF
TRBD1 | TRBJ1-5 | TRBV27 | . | TGTGCCAGCAGTGTGGACAGGGGGCTTCAGCCCCAGCATTTT | CASSVDRGLQPQHF
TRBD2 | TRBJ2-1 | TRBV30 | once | TGTGCCATGGATAGCGAGCGGGGGAATGAGCAGTTCTTC | CAMDSERGNEQFF
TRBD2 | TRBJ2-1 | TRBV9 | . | TGTGCCAGCAGCGCGGGAGGGAGAGGGTCCAATGAGCAGTTCTTC | CASSAGGRGSNEQFF
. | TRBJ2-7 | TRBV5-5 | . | TGTGCCAGCAGCCCAGGGTACGAGCAGTACTTC | CASSPGYEQYF
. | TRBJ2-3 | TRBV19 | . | TGTGCCAGTAGTATCGATACGGGCACAGATACGCAGTATTTT | CASSIDTGTDTQYF
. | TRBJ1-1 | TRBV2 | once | TGTGCCAGCAGTGAACGTAGCCGGACTGAAGCTTTCTTT | CASSERSRTEAFF
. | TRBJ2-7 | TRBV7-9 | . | TGTGCCAGCAGCCCGGCGGGGGCAGGGCACTACGAGCAGTACTTC | CASSPAGAGHYEQYF
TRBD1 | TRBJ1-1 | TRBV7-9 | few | TGTGCCAGCAGCTGGGGACAGGGGAACACTGAAGCTTTCTTT | CASSWGQGNTEAFF
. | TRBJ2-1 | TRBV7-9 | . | TGTGCCAGCAGCTTACTGGGAGCCGAGCAGTTCTTC | CASSLLGAEQFF
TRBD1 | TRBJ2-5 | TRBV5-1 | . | TGCGCCAGCAGCTGGGTGGGACAGGGGGCCGGTGAGACCCAGTACTTC | CASSWVGQGAGETQYF
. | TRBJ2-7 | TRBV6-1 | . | TGTGCCACCCGACAGCCAGCCTACGAGCAGTACTTC | CATRQPAYEQYF
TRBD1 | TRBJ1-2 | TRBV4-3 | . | TGCGCCAGCAGCCAAGAGTTGACAGGGCTATATGGCTACACCTTC | CASSQELTGLYGYTF
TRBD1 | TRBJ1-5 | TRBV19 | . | TGTGCCAGTAGGGAGGGGACAGGGAATAGCAATCAGCCCCAGCATTTT | CASREGTGNSNQPQHF
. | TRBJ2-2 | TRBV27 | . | TGTGCCAGCAGTCTGTTAAGGGCTGGGACCGGGGAGCTGTTTTTT | CASSLLRAGTGELFF
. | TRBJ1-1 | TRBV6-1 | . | TGTGCCAGCAATCGGGGGGGTAACACTGAAGCTTTCTTT | CASNRGGNTEAFF
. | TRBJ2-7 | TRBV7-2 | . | TGTGCCAGCAGCTTAATTTCGGGGAGCTCCTACGAGCAGTACTTC | CASSLISGSSYEQYF
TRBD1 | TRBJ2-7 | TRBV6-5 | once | TGTGCCAGCAGTTACTCGGGACAGGGGGCCCCCAACGAGCAGTACTTC | CASSYSGQGAPNEQYF
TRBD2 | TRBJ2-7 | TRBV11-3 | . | TGTGCCAGCAGCTTCAGGGGTTGGCTAGCGGGAGGCCCCACCCCATCAGAGCAGTACTTC | CASSFRGWLAGGPTPSEQYF
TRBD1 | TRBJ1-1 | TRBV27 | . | TGTGCCAGCAGTTTATTTGGGACAGACACTGAAGCTTTCTTT | CASSLFGTDTEAFF
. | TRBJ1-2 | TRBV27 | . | TGTGCCAGCAGTGACCGCAACCCGGCCTATGGCTACACCTTC | CASSDRNPAYGYTF
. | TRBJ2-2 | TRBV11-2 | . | TGTGCCAGCAGCTTAGTTGGCAGAGACACCGGGGAGCTGTTTTTT | CASSLVGRDTGELFF
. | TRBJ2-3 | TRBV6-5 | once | TGTGCCAGCAGTTACACTCTTCTAGGGTTCACAGATACGCAGTATTTT | CASSYTLLGFTDTQYF
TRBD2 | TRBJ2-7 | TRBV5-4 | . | TGTGCCAGCAGCTTGGGACTAGCGGTCTACGAGCAGTACTTC | CASSLGLAVYEQYF
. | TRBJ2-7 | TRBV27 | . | TGTGCCAGCAGTCCCGACTACTTAGGGGAGCAGTACTTC | CASSPDYLGEQYF
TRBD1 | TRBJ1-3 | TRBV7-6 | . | TGTGCCAGCAGCCCCCCGGGGGGCGACAGGGTCTCTGGAAACACCATATATTTT | CASSPPGGDRVSGNTIYF
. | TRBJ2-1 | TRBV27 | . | TGTGCCAGCAGCCCGACTAGGGGCAATGAGCAGTTCTTC | CASSPTRGNEQFF